The T cell receptor beta chain under discussion was sequenced for a study of beta chain features in type 1 diabetes. Study outcomes and limitations: Shorter TCRB CDR3s, moderately but significantly so, marked every one of the four CD4+ subsets in Type 1 diabetes patients. Resolution of whether HLA type affects TCRB rearrangement was not achieved here.

Since all of the isolated RNA was reverse transcribed, expressed TCRB transcripts were what got sequenced. The method was immunoSEQ multiplex PCR; TCRdb's version includes in-frame clones alone and lacks a portion of them. The sample holds almost 350,000 clones, approximately 9.9% seen once. Details on this clone: What it binds is unknown.

CD45RO/CCR7/CD25/CD127/CD95/CD27 staining was used to isolate CD4+ naive, central memory, regulatory and stem cell-like memory cells by sorting. The authors obtained over 95% purity in all sorted populations. The source of this sequence is a man aged 25-45 years with type 1 diabetes. Sequencing was done on a sample of central memory CD4+ T cells from blood.

This CDR3 is CASRLAGGQETQYF. The CDR3 DNA reads as TGTGCCAGTCGATTAGCGGGGGGCCAAGAGACCCAGTACTTC. The chain has TRBV27 and TRBJ2-5, with 10 bases aligning to TRBD2. The V segment lost 9 bases and the J segment 1 base; nucleotides outside the gene matches: 5. Germline V gene sequence: CDR1 MNHEY, CDR2 SMNVEV (reference sequence). The CDR3 contains 14 residues.